These 16 T cell receptor beta chains originate from one sample sequenced in a study of T cell clonality in common variable immunodeficiency. Whole-study findings and limits: Reportedly, TCR beta sequences from common variable immunodeficiency showed fewer deletions and N-nucleotide insertions.

These receptors lack a known antigen. The assay was immunoSEQ multiplex PCR, and TCRdb's table has in-frame clones only and misses some. The sample offers about 23,000 clones and no singletons, the top ten holding under 10%. Input material: peripheral blood mononuclear cells. The origin of the receptors is a human donor with common variable immunodeficiency.

On this clone itself: The CDR3 end falls 3 residues outside the read, so it is completed with the germline J gene. The chain links TRBV2 to TRBJ1-2; no clear D. Germline V gene sequence: CDR1 SNHLY, CDR2 FYNNEI. The CDR3 is 14 residues long. Trimming cost V 3 bases and J 4 bases, with 12 bases left between them. CDR3 amino acids: CASSDVDTLYGYTF. Partial CDR3 DNA: TGTGCCAGCAGTGATGTAGACACCCTCTATGGC.

This clone has only a few counts. The read comes to an end 3 residues before the CDR3 does, leaving the germline J gene to fill in the end. This chain uses TRBV11-2 with TRBJ1-1, with TRBD1 as a possible D gene (6 bases). V was shortened by 5 bases and J by 3 bases, with 10 bases between the two germline ends. The CDR3 length is 13 residues. The germline V gene has CDR1 SGHAT and CDR2 FQNNGV. The sequenced CDR3 bases are TGTGCCAGCAGCCAGACAGGAGACACTGAA. Protein sequence: CASSQTGDTE. The CDR3 in full is CASSQTGDTEAFF.

Notes on this clone: The CDR3 extends 3 residues past the end of the read, so its final part is completed from the germline J gene. The chain joins TRBV5-6 to TRBJ2-5, with TRBD2 matching 14 bases. Germline V gene sequence: CDR1 SGHDT, CDR2 YYEEEE. V lost 8 bases to trimming and J lost 4 bases; unmatched junction nucleotides: 7. The CDR3 is 15 residues long. Here the CDR3 reads CASNRGLAGGETQYF. CDR3 DNA, as far as it was read: TGTGCCAGTAACCGAGGACTAGCGGGAGGAGAGACC. Full variable domain (missing parts from reference TRBV5-6 and TRBJ2-5): DAGVTQSPTHLIKTRGQQVTLRCSPKSGHDTVSWYQQALGQGPQFIFQYYEEEERQRGNFPDRFSGHQFPNYSSELNVNALLLGDSALYLCASNRGLAGGETQYFGPGTRLLVL.

Turning to this clone: Sequencing ends 3 residues short of the CDR3 end; the germline J gene provides the rest. The rearrangement uses TRBV7-9 and TRBJ2-2; weak D call: TRBD1 (5 bases). Germline values: CDR1 SEHNR, CDR2 FQNEAQ (reference sequence). The CDR3 is 15 amino acids. V lost 1 base to trimming and J lost 3 bases, with 9 bases between them. Incomplete CDR3 DNA: TGTGCCAGCAGCTTAGGACAGACTTACACCGGGGAG. Translation gives CASSLGQTYTGE. The entire CDR3 reads CASSLGQTYTGELFF.

Worth noting for this clone: The CDR3 goes on 3 residues after the read ends, and that part is filled in from the germline J gene. The chain uses TRBV30 and TRBJ1-2, with 10 bases that match TRBD1. CDR1 GTSNPN and CDR2 SVGIG come from the germline V gene (reference sequence). The CDR3 extends over 13 amino acids. CDR3: CAWARGTGEGYTF. The CDR3 DNA, read in part, is TGTGCCTGGGCGCGCGGGACAGGGGAAGGC.

This clone was picked up a small number of times. The read ends 3 residues shy of where the CDR3 ends; the end is completed using the germline J gene. V and J are TRBV19 and TRBJ1-1; 7 positions agree with TRBD1. J gave up 1 base and V 7 bases, and 6 bases lay outside the gene matches. CDR3 length equals 14 residues. The germline CDR1 and CDR2 sequences are LNHDA and SQIVND (reference sequence). CDR3 protein: CASITGQANTEAFF. Incomplete CDR3 DNA: TGTGCCAGTATAACCGGACAGGCGAACACTGAA.

This clone came up many times. The CDR3 goes on 3 residues after the read ends, and that part is filled in from the germline J gene. The chain recombines TRBV2 with TRBJ1-1, with 9 positions matching TRBD1. The CDR3 extends over 14 amino acids. Germline V gene data show CDR1 as SNHLY and CDR2 as FYNNEI. With V trimmed by 5 bases and J by 5 bases, 6 bases remained unmatched. The sequenced part of the CDR3 DNA is TGTGCCAGCAGTTACCGGGACAGGGAGACTGAA. Residues: CASSYRDRETE. The complete CDR3 reads CASSYRDRETEAFF.

This clone has at least ten counts. From the germline J gene comes the end of the CDR3, since the read stops 3 residues before it. The chain recombines TRBV2 with TRBJ1-4; 9 bases map to TRBD1. V trimming: 7 bases; J trimming: 8 bases; junction bases outside the gene matches: 8. CDR3 length: 14 residues. The germline V gene encodes CDR1 SNHLY and CDR2 FYNNEI. Incomplete CDR3 DNA: TGTGCCAGCATTTCGGACAGGGGAGAAGAAAAA. Its protein product is CASISDRGEEK. The whole CDR3 is CASISDRGEEKLFF.

This clone was observed a handful of times. The CDR3 loop is CASSAGGLAGDYNEQFF. The CDR3 DNA, read in part, is TGTGCCAGCAGTGCCGGAGGACTAGCGGGAGACTACAATGAG. V gene TRBV2 combines with J gene TRBJ2-1, with 13 bases aligning to TRBD2. The sequenced fragment ends 3 residues before the CDR3 boundary, so the rest is inferred from the germline J gene. Germline V gene lookup returns CDR1 SNHLY and CDR2 FYNNEI. Trimming took 4 bases from V and 3 from J; bases not matched to a gene: 6. The CDR3 is 17 amino acids.

This clone was detected a few times. The read falls 3 residues short of the CDR3 end, and the missing part is taken from the germline J gene. The chain carries TRBV18 and TRBJ2-2, with D possibly matching TRBD1 (5 bases). The CDR3 loop spans 14 amino acids. CDR1 KGHSH and CDR2 LQKENI come from the germline V gene. Trimming took 6 bases from V and 6 from J, leaving 14 bases between them. The sequenced part of the CDR3 DNA is TGTGCCAGCTCTCCGACAGACCCGGCCGGGGAG. It is translated as CASSPTDPAGE. The whole CDR3 is CASSPTDPAGELFF.

Points on this clone: From the germline J gene comes the end of the CDR3, since the read stops 3 residues before it. The chain employs TRBV6-1 and TRBJ1-5; unclear D gene. The length of the CDR3 is 17 residues. Germline V gene sequence: CDR1 MNHNS, CDR2 SASEGT. Between the trimmed V and J ends, which lost 2 bases and 2 bases, there was a span of 16 bases. The sequenced part of the CDR3 DNA is TGTGCCAGCAGTGAAATAGTCGGGGATATCGGCAATCAGCCC. Its protein is CASSEIVGDIGNQP. The whole CDR3 region reads CASSEIVGDIGNQPQHF.

There are many counts of this clone. Read sequence stops 3 residues before the CDR3 end, and the germline J gene provides the missing end. The chain couples TRBV7-9 to TRBJ2-3; 12 positions agree with TRBD2. Losses at the gene ends were 2 bases for V and 4 bases for J; bases not matched to a gene: 1. The CDR3 runs to 15 residues. From germline, CDR1 is SEHNR and CDR2 FQNEAQ (reference sequence). This CDR3 reads CASSLLAGGSDTQYF. The covered CDR3 bases are TGTGCCAGCAGCTTACTAGCGGGGGGGTCAGATACG.

This clone was observed a few times. The read falls 3 residues short of the CDR3 end, and the missing part is taken from the germline J gene. The chain combines TRBV2 with TRBJ2-7; D may be TRBD1 (6 bases). Germline assignment: CDR1 SNHLY and CDR2 FYNNEI. The CDR3 extends over 14 amino acids. V shed 0 bases and J shed 6 bases, with 12 bases lying between them. The CDR3 reads CASSEAGARGEQYF. Partial CDR3 DNA: TGTGCCAGCAGTGAAGCGGGGGCCCGGGGCGAG.

This clone was seen only a few times. Read coverage stops 3 residues before the CDR3 terminus; the germline J gene supplies the remainder. V gene TRBV2 combines with J gene TRBJ2-5, with 9 bases identical to TRBD2. Trimming at V came to 4 bases and at J to 4 bases, leaving 1 base not matched to a gene. This CDR3 region has 13 residues. Germline-derived CDR1 and CDR2 are SNHLY and FYNNEI. The CDR3 protein is CASSASGVETQYF. The sequenced CDR3 bases are TGTGCCAGCAGTGCTAGCGGGGTAGAGACC. The whole variable domain, filled in from reference TRBV2 and TRBJ2-5, reads EPEVTQTPSHQVTQMGQEVILRCVPISNHLYFYWYRQILGQKVEFLVSFYNNEISEKSEIFDDQFSVERPDGSNFTLKIRSTKLEDSAMYFCASSASGVETQYFGPGTRLLVL.

This clone came up a few times. The missing CDR3 end, 3 residues past where the read stops, is filled in from the germline J gene. This rearrangement joins TRBV2 to TRBJ2-7; 9 nucleotides align to TRBD2. This CDR3 has 13 residues. V dropped 9 bases and J dropped 2; count of bases not matched to a gene: 5. Germline CDR1 and CDR2: SNHLY and FYNNEI. The CDR3 loop reads CASEAGGPYEQYF. CDR3 DNA, as far as it was read: TGTGCCAGTGAGGCGGGAGGGCCCTACGAG.

For this clone: The missing CDR3 end, 3 residues past where the read stops, is filled in from the germline J gene. This chain connects TRBV7-2 to TRBJ2-3; no clear D. This CDR3 comprises 13 residues. Germline CDR1 reads SGHTA; CDR2 reads FQGNSA. V was shortened by 1 base and J by 4 bases, with 6 bases between the two germline ends. Here the CDR3 reads CASSLGLPDTQYF. The covered CDR3 bases are TGTGCCAGCAGCTTAGGACTCCCAGATACG.